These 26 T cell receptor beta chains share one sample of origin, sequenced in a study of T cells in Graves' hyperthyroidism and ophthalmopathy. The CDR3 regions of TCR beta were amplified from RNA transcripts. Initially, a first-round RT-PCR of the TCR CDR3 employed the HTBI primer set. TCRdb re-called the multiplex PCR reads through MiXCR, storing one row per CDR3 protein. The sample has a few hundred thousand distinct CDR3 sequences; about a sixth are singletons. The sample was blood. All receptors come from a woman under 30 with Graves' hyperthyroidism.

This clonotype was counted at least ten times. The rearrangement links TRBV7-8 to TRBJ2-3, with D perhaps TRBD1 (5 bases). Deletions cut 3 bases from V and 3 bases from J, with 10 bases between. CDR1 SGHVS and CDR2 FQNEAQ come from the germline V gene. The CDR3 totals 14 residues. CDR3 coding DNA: TGTGCCAGCAGCTTTGACAGTCGGACAGATACGCAGTATTTT. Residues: CASSFDSRTDTQYF.

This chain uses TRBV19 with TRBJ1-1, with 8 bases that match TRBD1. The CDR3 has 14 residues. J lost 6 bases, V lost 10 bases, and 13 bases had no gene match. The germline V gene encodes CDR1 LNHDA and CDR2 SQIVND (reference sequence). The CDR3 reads CATPSQGAQAEAFF. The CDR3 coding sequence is TGTGCCACCCCCTCCCAGGGGGCGCAGGCTGAAGCTTTCTTT.

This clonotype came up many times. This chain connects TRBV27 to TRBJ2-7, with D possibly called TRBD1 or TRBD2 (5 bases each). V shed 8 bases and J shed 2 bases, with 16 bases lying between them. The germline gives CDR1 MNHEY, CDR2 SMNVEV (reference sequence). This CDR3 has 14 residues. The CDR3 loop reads CASQGTDDTYEQYF. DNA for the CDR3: TGTGCCAGCCAAGGGACCGATGACACCTACGAGCAGTACTTC.

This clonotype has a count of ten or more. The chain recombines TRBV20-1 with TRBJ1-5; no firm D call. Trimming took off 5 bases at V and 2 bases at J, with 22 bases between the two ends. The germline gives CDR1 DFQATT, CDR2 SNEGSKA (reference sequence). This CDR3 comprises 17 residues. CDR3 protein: CSASTDDSSRGNQPQHF. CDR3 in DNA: TGCAGTGCTTCCACGGATGACTCATCGAGGGGCAATCAGCCCCAGCATTTT.

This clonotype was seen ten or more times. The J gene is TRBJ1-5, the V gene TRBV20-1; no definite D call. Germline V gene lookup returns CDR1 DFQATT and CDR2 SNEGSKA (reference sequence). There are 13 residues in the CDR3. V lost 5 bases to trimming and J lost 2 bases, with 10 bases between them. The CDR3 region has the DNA TGCAGTGCTGGCGGTAATGGCAATCAGCCCCAGCATTTT. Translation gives CSAGGNGNQPQHF.

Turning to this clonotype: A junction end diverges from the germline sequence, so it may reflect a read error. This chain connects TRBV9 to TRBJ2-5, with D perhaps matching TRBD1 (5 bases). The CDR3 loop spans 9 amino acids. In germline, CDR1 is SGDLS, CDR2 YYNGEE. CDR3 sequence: CASSAGADF. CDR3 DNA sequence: TGTGCCAGCAGCGCTGGGGCGGACTTC.

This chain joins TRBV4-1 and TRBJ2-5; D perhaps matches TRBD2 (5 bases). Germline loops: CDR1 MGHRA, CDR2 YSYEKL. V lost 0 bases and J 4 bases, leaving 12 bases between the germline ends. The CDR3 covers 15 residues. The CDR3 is CASSQELDSRETQYF. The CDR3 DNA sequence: TGCGCCAGCAGCCAAGAACTGGACTCCAGAGAGACCCAGTACTTC.

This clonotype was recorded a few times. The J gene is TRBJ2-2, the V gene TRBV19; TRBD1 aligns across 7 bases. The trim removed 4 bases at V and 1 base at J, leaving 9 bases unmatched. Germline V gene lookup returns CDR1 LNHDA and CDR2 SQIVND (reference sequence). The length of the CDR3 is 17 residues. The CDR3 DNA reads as TGTGCCAGTAGTAAAGGAAGTGGGACAGAGAACACCGGGGAGCTGTTTTTT. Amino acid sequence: CASSKGSGTENTGELFF.

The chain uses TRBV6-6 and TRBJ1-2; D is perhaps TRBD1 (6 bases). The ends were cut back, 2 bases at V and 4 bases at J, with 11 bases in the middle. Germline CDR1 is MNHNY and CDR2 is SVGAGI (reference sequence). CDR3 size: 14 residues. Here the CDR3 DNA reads TGTGCCAGCAGTTACGGGGGGCGAGGCTATGGCTACACCTTC. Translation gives CASSYGGRGYGYTF.

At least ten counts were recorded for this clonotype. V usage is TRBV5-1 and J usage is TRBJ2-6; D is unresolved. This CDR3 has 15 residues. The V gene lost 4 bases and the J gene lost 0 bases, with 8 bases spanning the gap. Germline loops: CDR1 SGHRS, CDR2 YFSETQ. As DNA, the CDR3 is TGCGCCAGCAGCCCGGACCCCTCTGGGGCCAACGTCCTGACTTTC. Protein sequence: CASSPDPSGANVLTF.

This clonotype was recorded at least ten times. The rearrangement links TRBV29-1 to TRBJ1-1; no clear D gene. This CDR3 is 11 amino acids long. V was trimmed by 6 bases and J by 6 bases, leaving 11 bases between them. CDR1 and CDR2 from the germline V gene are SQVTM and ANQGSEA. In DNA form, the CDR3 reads TGCAGCGTGACCGGCGGGGCTGAAGCTTTCTTT. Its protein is CSVTGGAEAFF.

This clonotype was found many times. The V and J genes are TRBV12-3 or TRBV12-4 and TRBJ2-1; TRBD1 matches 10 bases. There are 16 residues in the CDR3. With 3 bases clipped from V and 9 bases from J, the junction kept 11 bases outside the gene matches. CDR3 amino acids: CASSFRDRGSRTEQFF. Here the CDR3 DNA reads TGTGCCAGCAGTTTTCGGGACAGGGGATCTAGAACTGAGCAGTTCTTC.

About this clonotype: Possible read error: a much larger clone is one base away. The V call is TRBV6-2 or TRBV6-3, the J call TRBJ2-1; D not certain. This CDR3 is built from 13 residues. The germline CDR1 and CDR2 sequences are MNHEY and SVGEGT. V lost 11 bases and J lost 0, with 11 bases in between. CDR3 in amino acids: CAGPPPSYNEQFF. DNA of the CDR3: TGTGCCGGTCCACCACCCTCCTACAATGAGCAGTTCTTC.

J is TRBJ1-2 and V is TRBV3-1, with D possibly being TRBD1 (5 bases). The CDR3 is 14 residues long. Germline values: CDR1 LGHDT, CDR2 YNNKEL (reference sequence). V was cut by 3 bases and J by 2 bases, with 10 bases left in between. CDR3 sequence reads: CASSQPGTNYGYTF. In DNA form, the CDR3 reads TGTGCCAGCAGCCAGCCCGGGACGAACTATGGCTACACCTTC.

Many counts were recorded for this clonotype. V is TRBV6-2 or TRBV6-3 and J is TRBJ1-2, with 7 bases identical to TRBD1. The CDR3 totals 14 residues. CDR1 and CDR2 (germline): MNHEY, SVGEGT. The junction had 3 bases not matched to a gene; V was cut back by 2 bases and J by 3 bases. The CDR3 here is CASSYRGQYYGYTF. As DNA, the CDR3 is TGTGCCAGCAGTTACCGGGGACAGTACTATGGCTACACCTTC.

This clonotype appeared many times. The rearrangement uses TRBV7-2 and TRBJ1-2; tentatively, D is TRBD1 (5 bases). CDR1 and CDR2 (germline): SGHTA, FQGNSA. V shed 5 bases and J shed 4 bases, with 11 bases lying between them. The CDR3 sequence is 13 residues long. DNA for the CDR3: TGTGCCAGCAGCATCGACAGCGGCTATGGCTACACCTTC. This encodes CASSIDSGYGYTF. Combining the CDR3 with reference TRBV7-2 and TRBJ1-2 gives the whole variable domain GAGVSQSPSNKVTEKGKDVELRCDPISGHTALYWYRQSLGQGLEFLIYFQGNSAPDKSGLPSDRFSAERTGGSVSTLTIQRTQQEDSAVYLCASSIDSGYGYTFGSGTRLTVV.

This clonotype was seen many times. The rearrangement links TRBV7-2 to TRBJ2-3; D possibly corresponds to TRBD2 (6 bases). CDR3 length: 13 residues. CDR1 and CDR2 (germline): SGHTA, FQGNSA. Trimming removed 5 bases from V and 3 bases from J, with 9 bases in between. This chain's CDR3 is CASSRGRTDTQYF. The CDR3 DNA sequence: TGTGCCAGCAGCCGGGGGAGGACAGATACGCAGTATTTT.

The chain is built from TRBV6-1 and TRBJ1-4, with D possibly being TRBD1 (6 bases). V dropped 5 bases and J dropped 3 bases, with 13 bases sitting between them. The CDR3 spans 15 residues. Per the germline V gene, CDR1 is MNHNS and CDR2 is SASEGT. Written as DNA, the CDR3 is TGTGCCAGCAGTACACAGGGAGAAGCTAATGAAAAACTGTTTTTT. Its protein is CASSTQGEANEKLFF.

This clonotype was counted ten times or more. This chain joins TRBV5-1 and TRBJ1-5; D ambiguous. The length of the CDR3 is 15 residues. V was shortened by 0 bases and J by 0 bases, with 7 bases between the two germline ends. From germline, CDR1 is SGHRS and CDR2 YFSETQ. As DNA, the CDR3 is TGCGCCAGCAGCTTGGGTGATTTTAGCAATCAGCCCCAGCATTTT. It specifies CASSLGDFSNQPQHF.

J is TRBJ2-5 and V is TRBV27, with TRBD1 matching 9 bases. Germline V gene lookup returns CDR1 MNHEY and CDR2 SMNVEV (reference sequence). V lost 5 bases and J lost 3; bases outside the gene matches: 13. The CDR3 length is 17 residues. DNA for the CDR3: TGTGCCAGCAGTCTTACCCGGGACAGGGAATTGGAAGAGACCCAGTACTTC. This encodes CASSLTRDRELEETQYF.

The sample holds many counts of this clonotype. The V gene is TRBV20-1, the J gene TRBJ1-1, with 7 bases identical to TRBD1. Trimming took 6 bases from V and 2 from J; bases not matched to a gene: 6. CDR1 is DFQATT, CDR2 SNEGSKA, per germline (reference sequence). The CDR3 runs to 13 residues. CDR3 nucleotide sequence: TGCAGTGCAAAGGGACAGCTAAACACTGAAGCTTTCTTT. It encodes CSAKGQLNTEAFF.

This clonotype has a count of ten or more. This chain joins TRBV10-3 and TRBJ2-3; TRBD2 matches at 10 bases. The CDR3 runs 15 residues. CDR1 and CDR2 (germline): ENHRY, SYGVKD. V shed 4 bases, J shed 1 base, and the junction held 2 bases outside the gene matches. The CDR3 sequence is CAISGGTSGTDTQYF. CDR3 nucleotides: TGTGCCATCAGTGGCGGGACTAGCGGCACAGATACGCAGTATTTT.

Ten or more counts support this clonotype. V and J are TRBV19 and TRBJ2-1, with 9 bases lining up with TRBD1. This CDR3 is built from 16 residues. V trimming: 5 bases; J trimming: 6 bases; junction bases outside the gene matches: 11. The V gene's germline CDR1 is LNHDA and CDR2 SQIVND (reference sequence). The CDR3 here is CASSVTGTGYGNEQFF. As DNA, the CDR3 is TGTGCCAGTAGTGTTACCGGGACAGGGTACGGCAATGAGCAGTTCTTC.

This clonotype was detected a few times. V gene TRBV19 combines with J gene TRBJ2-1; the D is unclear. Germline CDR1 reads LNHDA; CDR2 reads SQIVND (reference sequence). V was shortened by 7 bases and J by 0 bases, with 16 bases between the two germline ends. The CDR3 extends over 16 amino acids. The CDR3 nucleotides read TGTGCCAGTACCTACGGCACAGTCCTCTCCTACAATGAGCAGTTCTTC. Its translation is CASTYGTVLSYNEQFF.

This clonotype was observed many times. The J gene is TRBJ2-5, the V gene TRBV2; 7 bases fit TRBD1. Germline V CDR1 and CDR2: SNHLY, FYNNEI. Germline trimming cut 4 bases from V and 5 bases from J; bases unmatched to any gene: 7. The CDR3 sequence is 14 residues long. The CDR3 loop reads CASSVVQGMETQYF. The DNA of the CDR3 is TGTGCCAGCAGTGTGGTACAGGGGATGGAGACCCAGTACTTC. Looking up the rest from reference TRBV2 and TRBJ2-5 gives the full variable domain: EPEVTQTPSHQVTQMGQEVILRCVPISNHLYFYWYRQILGQKVEFLVSFYNNEISEKSEIFDDQFSVERPDGSNFTLKIRSTKLEDSAMYFCASSVVQGMETQYFGPGTRLLVL.

In DNA form, the CDR3 reads TGTGCCAGCAGCTTTTCTATGGATTCCTCCTACGAGCAGTACTTC. This translates into CASSFSMDSSYEQYF. The chain combines TRBV11-3 with TRBJ2-7; D not certain. The CDR3 has 15 amino acids. CDR1 and CDR2 (germline): SGHNT, YENEEA. Trimming left V 3 bases short and J 0 bases short, with 12 bases between.